Listed below are T cell receptor beta chains from one sample, sequenced in a study of T cell repertoires in cytomegalovirus infection. TCRdb fed the reads into MiXCR, producing one record per CDR3 protein. The sample gives fewer than 700,000 distinct CDR3 sequences, 24% of which show up once; 8% is in the top ten. Material for sequencing was CD8+ T cells from PBMCs. These receptors originate from a human donor in good health (CMV status not recorded). Some clones in this sample may be carry-over from other donors' samples. Each CDR3 is given without its conserved first and last residue. Fields, in order: V gene, J gene, CDR3 protein.

>TRBV29-1|TRBJ2-7
SVELLADSYEQY
>TRBV6-2/TRBV6-3|TRBJ2-2
ASKNLRGREGPGELF
>TRBV7-9|TRBJ2-3
ASSSIAGGQFDTQY
>TRBV4-1|TRBJ2-7
ASSQPGQLTNEQY
>TRBV7-9|TRBJ1-1
AWGVGQPNTEAF
>TRBV6-5|TRBJ2-2
ASSYSAGTANTGELF
>TRBV29-1|TRBJ2-7
SVEEEDNYEQY
>TRBV20-1|TRBJ1-1
SASPGQVNTEAF
>TRBV12-3/TRBV12-4|TRBJ2-5
ASSSKGETQY
>TRBV20-1|TRBJ2-7
SASATSGGYYEQY
>TRBV29-1|TRBJ1-1
SAAGWENTEAF
>TRBV10-2|TRBJ2-7
ASAGSSERPDFYEQY
>TRBV27|TRBJ1-5
ASSPDRAEQPQH
>TRBV25-1|TRBJ1-5
ASSADSGTEIYQPQH
>TRBV6-1|TRBJ2-1
ASQWGREQF
>TRBV29-1|TRBJ2-2
SVEDFGGQGVTGELF
>TRBV7-9|TRBJ1-3
ANPADSGNTIY
>TRBV6-2/TRBV6-3|TRBJ2-5
ASSYLETQY
>TRBV20-1|TRBJ2-7
SARTSGFSYEQY
>TRBV7-9|TRBJ2-5
ASSLGQTNQETQY
>TRBV12-3/TRBV12-4|TRBJ1-1
ASSLSGVGTEAF
>TRBV12-3/TRBV12-4|TRBJ1-1
ASSSPPGGLTEAF
>TRBV7-9|TRBJ1-3
ASSTRQGMGNTIY
>TRBV20-1|TRBJ2-1
SPWGGVDNEQF
>TRBV4-1|TRBJ2-7
ASSQVGSGTSYEQY
>TRBV28|TRBJ2-5
ASSFGGASETQY
>TRBV7-6|TRBJ2-7
ASSARSYEQY
>TRBV14|TRBJ2-2
ASSLFRGGELF
>TRBV7-2|TRBJ1-5
ASSLAGRTQPQH
>TRBV5-1|TRBJ2-5
ASFPEGLGETQY
>TRBV7-9|TRBJ2-7
ASSHVPGEQY
>TRBV29-1|TRBJ2-6
SVEDQRREGVSSGANVLT
>TRBV28|TRBJ2-1
ASSSPGGIDKWRGEQF
>TRBV7-6|TRBJ2-3
ASSLNRVRTDTQY
>TRBV10-3|TRBJ2-1
AIATGKREQF
>TRBV6-6|TRBJ2-1
ATRGGTSYNEQF